The rows below give T cell receptor beta chains drawn from one sample of a study of T cells after yellow fever vaccination. From the 5' RACE reads, TCRdb called clonotypes with MiXCR, one entry per CDR3 protein. The sample holds some 160,000 distinct CDR3 sequences, approximately 10% seen once. The specimen was CD8+ T cells sorted from PBMCs, collected 45 days after the yellow fever booster vaccination. These receptor sequences come from a young man who received the YFV17D yellow fever vaccine. Each CDR3 is given with its conserved first and last residue. A D gene is named only where the DNA matches it firmly. For some rows the clone size is stated as once, few or many, or as a class when expanded; others skip it.

v_gene	j_gene	d_gene	abundance	CDR3aa	CDR3nt
TRBV27	TRBJ2-1	-	-	CAGGASYNEQFF	TGTGCCGGGGGGGCATCCTACAATGAGCAGTTCTTC
TRBV7-9	TRBJ2-7	-	many	CASSLQGDEQYF	TGTGCCAGCAGCTTACAAGGGGACGAGCAGTACTTC
TRBV7-9	TRBJ2-1	-	few	CASSSQGYNEQFF	TGTGCCAGCAGTTCTCAGGGGTACAATGAGCAGTTCTTC
TRBV30	TRBJ1-6	-	-	CAWEAMGPLHF	TGTGCCTGGGAGGCGATGGGACCCCTCCACTTT
TRBV13	TRBJ2-5	-	few	CASSSSGTQETQYF	TGTGCCAGCAGCTCATCCGGGACCCAAGAGACCCAGTACTTC
TRBV4-3	TRBJ2-3	-	few	CASSPSRAQTTDTQYF	TGCGCCAGCAGCCCCTCGAGGGCCCAAACCACAGATACGCAGTATTTT
TRBV30	TRBJ2-5	TRBD1	-	CAWSRFRTGSGETQYF	TGTGCCTGGAGTAGATTTAGGACAGGGAGTGGGGAGACCCAGTACTTC
TRBV5-1	TRBJ1-2	-	-	CASSLSLKTRAVGYGYTF	TGCGCCAGCAGCTTGAGTTTAAAAACAAGGGCCGTAGGATATGGCTACACCTTC
TRBV6-2/TRBV6-3	TRBJ2-5	-	-	CASSYNQETQYF	TGTGCCAGCAGTTACAACCAAGAGACCCAGTACTTC
TRBV7-9	TRBJ2-7	TRBD2	many	CASRGTSSYEQYF	TGTGCCAGCAGGGGGACTAGCTCCTACGAGCAGTACTTC
TRBV5-1	TRBJ1-4	TRBD1	many	CASSHTGAADEKLFF	TGCGCCAGCAGCCACACAGGGGCGGCGGATGAAAAACTGTTTTTT
TRBV27	TRBJ2-3	TRBD2	-	CASSFGSGGDTQYF	TGTGCCAGCAGTTTTGGTAGCGGGGGAGATACGCAGTATTTT
TRBV12-3/TRBV12-4	TRBJ1-2	-	few	CAMLMTGGYTF	TGTGCCATGCTCATGACGGGTGGCTACACCTTC
TRBV7-9	TRBJ2-7	-	-	CASSSGDPPYEQYF	TGTGCCAGCAGCTCAGGGGATCCGCCCTACGAGCAGTACTTC
TRBV29-1	TRBJ2-3	TRBD2	few	CSVTGTSKSGDTQYF	TGCAGCGTGACCGGGACTAGCAAGTCCGGGGATACGCAGTATTTT
TRBV4-1	TRBJ2-6	-	many	CASSHLGPSGANVLTF	TGCGCCAGCAGCCACCTGGGACCCTCTGGGGCCAACGTCCTGACTTTC
TRBV12-3/TRBV12-4	TRBJ2-1	-	many	CASSPSLEQFF	TGTGCCAGCAGTCCCTCCCTTGAGCAGTTCTTC
TRBV3-1	TRBJ2-3	TRBD2	-	CASSPYGRGGASDTQYF	TGTGCCAGCAGCCCCTATGGTCGCGGGGGGGCGTCAGATACGCAGTATTTT
TRBV15	TRBJ1-1	-	few	CATSRDGEGTEAFF	TGTGCCACCAGCCGAGATGGGGAGGGGACTGAAGCTTTCTTT
TRBV12-3/TRBV12-4	TRBJ2-1	-	few	CASRNGDSPSSYNEQFF	TGTGCCAGCAGGAACGGGGACTCGCCGAGCTCCTACAATGAGCAGTTCTTC
TRBV5-1	TRBJ2-1	TRBD1	few	CASSFGQGAFDEQFF	TGCGCCAGCAGCTTCGGGCAGGGGGCCTTCGATGAGCAGTTCTTC
TRBV6-2/TRBV6-3	TRBJ2-2	-	few	CASTRSLSTGELFF	TGTGCCAGCACTCGGTCCCTCTCCACCGGGGAGCTGTTTTTT
TRBV4-1	TRBJ2-6	TRBD1	-	CASDTGDFSGANVLTF	TGCGCCAGTGATACAGGGGATTTCTCTGGGGCCAACGTCCTGACTTTC
TRBV12-3/TRBV12-4	TRBJ2-7	-	few	CASSFGRDGFYEQYF	TGTGCCAGCAGTTTCGGCCGGGACGGTTTCTACGAGCAGTACTTC
TRBV4-1	TRBJ2-2	-	-	CASSQRENRELFF	TGCGCCAGCAGCCAAAGAGAGAACCGGGAGCTGTTTTTT
TRBV10-3	TRBJ2-3	-	-	CAIRGGRLLDTQYF	TGTGCCATCAGGGGTGGAAGACTCTTAGATACGCAGTATTTT
TRBV18	TRBJ2-4	-	-	CASSPPVGGLRVAKNIQYF	TGTGCCAGCTCACCACCGGTGGGGGGACTCCGGGTAGCCAAAAACATTCAGTACTTC
TRBV7-2	TRBJ2-3	-	-	CASSRVAWSGVHTDTQYF	TGTGCCAGCAGCCGAGTAGCGTGGTCCGGCGTTCACACAGATACGCAGTATTTT
TRBV12-3/TRBV12-4	TRBJ1-4	-	few	CASSFNEKLFF	TGTGCCAGCAGTTTCAATGAAAAACTGTTTTTT
TRBV4-3	TRBJ2-2	-	-	CASSPFNTGELFF	TGCGCCAGCAGCCCTTTCAACACCGGGGAGCTGTTTTTT
TRBV6-2/TRBV6-3	TRBJ2-4	-	few	CASSYGASKNIQYF	TGTGCCAGCAGTTACGGGGCTTCGAAAAACATTCAGTACTTC
TRBV12-3/TRBV12-4	TRBJ1-2	-	-	CASGKWGYTF	TGTGCCAGCGGAAAATGGGGCTACACCTTC
TRBV7-9	TRBJ2-5	-	-	CASSIRLETQYF	TGTGCCAGCAGCATACGTTTAGAGACCCAGTACTTC
TRBV12-3/TRBV12-4	TRBJ1-5	-	few	CASSLLRGFHNSNQPQHF	TGTGCCAGCAGTTTGTTAAGGGGATTTCACAATAGCAATCAGCCCCAGCATTTT
TRBV30	TRBJ2-1	TRBD2	few	CAWSRRGVSYNEQFF	TGTGCCTGGAGCCGGCGGGGGGTCAGCTACAATGAGCAGTTCTTC
TRBV6-2/TRBV6-3	TRBJ2-7	-	few	CASSYRASYEQYF	TGTGCCAGCAGTTACCGCGCCTCCTACGAGCAGTACTTC
TRBV11-2	TRBJ2-5	TRBD1	few	CASSDGQAQETQYF	TGTGCCAGCAGCGATGGACAGGCCCAAGAGACCCAGTACTTC
TRBV6-2/TRBV6-3	TRBJ2-3	-	many	CASSYTQGGADTQYF	TGTGCCAGCAGTTACACCCAGGGGGGTGCAGATACGCAGTATTTT
TRBV3-1	TRBJ1-2	TRBD1	few	CASSQGTGFEGYGYTF	TGTGCCAGCAGCCAAGGGACAGGTTTCGAGGGATATGGCTACACCTTC
TRBV27	TRBJ1-2	TRBD1	-	CASSFSMGTGVGYTF	TGTGCCAGCAGTTTCTCCATGGGGACAGGGGTCGGCTACACCTTC
TRBV15	TRBJ2-5	TRBD1	few	CATSGAGGGETQYF	TGTGCCACCAGCGGAGCAGGGGGCGGAGAGACCCAGTACTTC
TRBV11-2	TRBJ2-2	-	few	CASSPTLVGWNTGELFF	TGTGCCAGCAGCCCCACCTTGGTCGGGTGGAACACCGGGGAGCTGTTTTTT
TRBV7-9	TRBJ2-1	TRBD2	few	CASRGPLAGDTNEQFF	TGTGCCAGCAGAGGCCCACTAGCGGGGGATACCAATGAGCAGTTCTTC
TRBV6-5	TRBJ1-5	TRBD1	-	CASSHRGSNQPQHF	TGTGCCAGCAGTCACAGGGGTAGCAATCAGCCCCAGCATTTT
TRBV7-9	TRBJ2-7	TRBD1	-	CASSPTGTGAYEQYF	TGTGCCAGCAGCCCTACCGGGACAGGGGCCTACGAGCAGTACTTC
TRBV7-3	TRBJ1-2	-	many	CASSEGGSGYTF	TGTGCCAGCAGCGAGGGGGGGAGTGGCTACACCTTC
TRBV7-2	TRBJ1-1	-	-	CASSLRGAQVAFF	TGTGCCAGCAGCTTGAGGGGGGCGCAGGTAGCTTTCTTT
TRBV14	TRBJ2-7	TRBD1	-	CASSHFRTGTYEQYF	TGTGCCAGCAGCCACTTCCGGACAGGAACCTACGAGCAGTACTTC
TRBV4-1	TRBJ2-3	TRBD2	few	CASSRTAGANTDTQYF	TGCGCCAGCAGCCGTACAGCGGGGGCCAACACAGATACGCAGTATTTT
TRBV28	TRBJ2-1	TRBD1	-	CASRTPGTGGSSVYNEQFF	TGTGCCAGCAGAACTCCCGGGACAGGGGGCTCTAGTGTATACAATGAGCAGTTCTTC